A selection of T cell receptor beta chains follows, all from one sample in a study of B cell selection in AIRE deficiency. The assay was immunoSEQ multiplex PCR, and TCRdb's table has in-frame clones only and misses some. The table lists about 930 clones, 82% of them singletons. The sequenced material came from conventional CD4+ T cells sorted from PBMCs. These receptors were obtained from a human donor with AIRE deficiency. Both conserved end residues are part of each CDR3. A D gene is named only where the DNA matches it firmly.

J,D,V,CDR3,DNA
TRBJ2-5,TRBD1,TRBV7-7,CASSHRDRGETQYF,TGTGCTAGCAGCCACCGGGACAGGGGAGAGACCCAGTACTTC
TRBJ2-1,NA,TRBV7-3,CASSWDSREGAMQFF,TGTGCCAGCAGCTGGGACTCCCGGGAGGGGGCTATGCAGTTCTTC
TRBJ1-2,NA,TRBV9,CASSVDNAGGYTF,TGTGCCAGCAGCGTAGATAATGCGGGGGGCTACACCTTC
TRBJ2-1,NA,TRBV11-2,CASSPRIDNEQFF,TGTGCCAGCAGCCCTCGGATAGACAATGAGCAGTTCTTC
TRBJ2-7,NA,TRBV6-6,CASSYSGGASYEQYF,TGTGCCAGCAGTTACTCGGGGGGGGCGTCCTACGAGCAGTACTTC
TRBJ2-7,TRBD2,TRBV15,CATSRDTLAGGGEQYF,TGTGCCACCAGCAGAGATACCCTAGCGGGAGGCGGTGAGCAGTACTTC
TRBJ2-7,NA,TRBV10-3,CAISESTGYHEQYF,TGTGCCATCAGTGAGTCTACAGGGTACCACGAGCAGTACTTC
TRBJ1-2,TRBD1,TRBV19,CASSLYSGGADYGYTF,TGTGCCAGTAGCCTATACTCAGGGGGCGCGGACTATGGCTACACCTTC
TRBJ1-1,NA,TRBV5-1,CASSLDSRNTEAFF,TGCGCCAGCAGCTTGGACAGCAGGAACACTGAAGCTTTCTTT
TRBJ2-2,NA,TRBV28,CASRADGTGELFF,TGTGCCAGCAGGGCAGACGGGACCGGGGAGCTGTTTTTT